This is a list of T cell receptor beta chains from one sample in a study of regulatory T cells in long-lasting Graves disease. Each CDR3 protein is one row after TCRdb ran MiXCR on the multiplex PCR reads. The data contain roughly 440,000 distinct CDR3 sequences, approximately 16% of them singletons. The same data also contributed to another study, on T cells in Graves' hyperthyroidism and ophthalmopathy.

Sequences were derived from peripheral blood mononuclear cells (PBMCs), sampled at new diagnosis, from a patient treated with antithyroid drugs. The source is a woman aged 18 to 35 with Graves disease. CDR3s include the opening cysteine and the closing phenylalanine or tryptophan. The D gene is left open where the match is weak. For some rows the clone size is stated as once, few or many, or as a class when expanded; others skip it.

.,TRBJ1-4,many,TRBV12-3/TRBV12-4,CASGLIGTNEKLFF,TGTGCCAGCGGCCTTATTGGGACTAATGAAAAACTGTTTTTT
.,TRBJ1-1,many,TRBV6-1,CASSRSDFTEAFF,TGTGCCAGCAGTCGGAGCGATTTCACTGAAGCTTTCTTT
.,TRBJ2-4,.,TRBV29-1,CSVLLGNIQYF,TGCAGCGTCCTACTAGGAAACATTCAGTACTTC
TRBD1,TRBJ1-5,few,TRBV7-8,CASSLQGAVSNQPQHF,TGTGCCAGCAGCTTACAGGGGGCTGTTAGCAATCAGCCCCAGCATTTT
TRBD1,TRBJ2-7,many,TRBV12-3/TRBV12-4,CASRWDRGNYEQYF,TGTGCCAGCAGATGGGACAGGGGCAACTACGAGCAGTACTTC
.,TRBJ1-2,few,TRBV6-2/TRBV6-3,CASSLDRDRPYVTYGYTF,TGTGCCAGCAGTCTGGATAGGGATCGACCTTATGTTACCTATGGCTACACCTTC
TRBD1,TRBJ1-5,many,TRBV3-1,CASSQDRAQPQHF,TGTGCCAGCAGCCAGGACAGGGCTCAGCCCCAGCATTTT
.,TRBJ2-5,many,TRBV28,CASSSQAGGGGETQYF,TGTGCCAGCAGTTCCCAAGCAGGGGGCGGGGGAGAGACCCAGTACTTC
.,TRBJ1-2,.,TRBV7-3,CASSITTEPYGYTF,TGTGCCAGCAGCATTACGACCGAGCCTTATGGCTACACCTTC
.,TRBJ1-2,many,TRBV30,CAWSLNSNYGYTF,TGTGCCTGGAGTTTGAACTCTAACTATGGCTACACCTTC
.,TRBJ1-2,few,TRBV6-2/TRBV6-3,CASSYFTPSGNYGYTF,TGTGCCAGCAGTTACTTCACCCCTTCGGGTAACTATGGCTACACCTTC
.,TRBJ2-7,few,TRBV20-1,CSAREGSPEQYF,TGCAGTGCTAGAGAGGGTAGCCCCGAGCAGTACTTC
.,TRBJ1-2,.,TRBV12-3/TRBV12-4,CASSGDPRWGGDGYTF,TGTGCCAGCAGTGGCGACCCCCGCTGGGGAGGGGATGGCTACACCTTC
.,TRBJ1-1,many,TRBV6-1,CASRSWTLNTEAFF,TGTGCCAGCAGAAGTTGGACACTGAACACTGAAGCTTTCTTT
TRBD2,TRBJ2-1,.,TRBV4-3,CASSHEGGPNEQFF,TGCGCCAGCAGCCATGAGGGAGGGCCGAATGAGCAGTTCTTC
.,TRBJ1-1,many,TRBV5-1,CASSLGGVGDTEAFF,TGCGCCAGCAGCTTGGGAGGAGTGGGTGACACTGAAGCTTTCTTT
.,TRBJ2-1,.,TRBV20-1,CSARDGRQAILF,TGCAGTGCTAGAGATGGGAGGCAAGCAATCCTCTTC
TRBD1,TRBJ2-1,many,TRBV20-1,CSARDRTYNEQFF,TGCAGTGCCAGGGACAGGACTTACAATGAGCAGTTCTTC
.,TRBJ2-3,few,TRBV11-1,CASGRVPGTVATDTQYF,TGTGCCAGCGGACGTGTTCCCGGCACAGTAGCCACAGATACGCAGTATTTT
.,TRBJ1-2,.,TRBV20-1,CSARDSQGYNYGYTF,TGCAGTGCTAGAGATTCACAGGGATATAACTATGGCTACACCTTC
.,TRBJ2-5,few,TRBV25-1,CASSVQGRETQYF,TGTGCCAGCAGTGTACAGGGGAGGGAGACCCAGTACTTC
.,TRBJ1-2,many,TRBV10-1,CASSEARSYGYTF,TGCGCCAGCAGTGAAGCAAGAAGCTATGGCTACACCTTC
.,TRBJ2-1,many,TRBV3-1,CASSQEAPSYNEQFF,TGTGCCAGCAGCCAAGAGGCGCCCTCGTACAATGAGCAGTTCTTC
.,TRBJ1-2,many,TRBV28,CASSLSNQGPSYGYTF,TGTGCCAGCAGTTTATCAAACCAGGGACCCAGCTATGGCTACACCTTC
.,TRBJ1-1,.,TRBV20-1,CSARTGRATEAFF,TGCAGTGCTAGAACAGGGAGGGCCACTGAAGCTTTCTTT
TRBD2,TRBJ2-1,.,TRBV29-1,CSGASGAYNEQFF,TGCAGCGGTGCTAGCGGGGCTTACAATGAGCAGTTCTTC
TRBD2,TRBJ2-1,many,TRBV7-9,CASSLDGTSGPSSYNEQFF,TGTGCCAGCAGCTTGGACGGGACTAGCGGGCCGAGCTCCTACAATGAGCAGTTCTTC
TRBD2,TRBJ2-5,many,TRBV4-1,CASATSELETQYF,TGCGCCAGCGCGACTAGCGAGCTAGAGACCCAGTACTTC
TRBD2,TRBJ2-3,many,TRBV7-3,CASSLGGTSDTDTQYF,TGTGCCAGCAGCTTAGGGGGGACTAGCGACACAGATACGCAGTATTTT
TRBD1,TRBJ2-7,many,TRBV6-2/TRBV6-3,CASSYRGRYEQYF,TGTGCCAGCAGTTACAGGGGGCGATACGAGCAGTACTTC
TRBD2,TRBJ2-1,many,TRBV7-9,CASSPVAGLAYNEQFF,TGTGCCAGCAGCCCGGTAGCGGGACTCGCCTACAATGAGCAGTTCTTC
.,TRBJ2-2,few,TRBV11-2,CASSLMGGPGGELFF,TGTGCCAGCAGCCTGATGGGGGGGCCAGGCGGGGAGCTGTTTTTT
TRBD2,TRBJ2-7,many,TRBV15,CATSRDGTSGIYSYEQYF,TGTGCCACCAGCAGAGATGGGACTAGCGGGATTTACTCCTACGAGCAGTACTTC
.,TRBJ1-2,.,TRBV20-1,CSARFRTRPGVGYTF,TGCAGTGCTAGATTCCGCACCAGGCCGGGAGTTGGCTACACCTTC
TRBD2,TRBJ2-2,.,TRBV5-1,CASSISGMTNTGELFF,TGCGCCAGCAGCATTAGCGGGATGACGAACACCGGGGAGCTGTTTTTT
.,TRBJ1-1,few,TRBV18,CASSPSPGWGNTEAFF,TGTGCCAGCTCACCATCCCCAGGGTGGGGAAATACTGAAGCTTTCTTT
TRBD1,TRBJ2-6,few,TRBV2,CASRVTGGYYSGANVLTF,TGTGCCAGCAGGGTTACAGGGGGCTACTACTCTGGGGCCAACGTCCTGACTTTC
.,TRBJ2-2,many,TRBV28,CASSLTGNTGELFF,TGTGCCAGCAGTTTGACTGGGAACACCGGGGAGCTGTTTTTT
TRBD1,TRBJ2-2,.,TRBV19,CASRPGQKVSGELFF,TGTGCCAGTAGGCCGGGACAGAAGGTATCCGGGGAGCTGTTTTTT
.,TRBJ2-3,many,TRBV20-1,CSGGLPSTDTQYF,TGCAGTGGTGGACTACCTAGCACAGATACGCAGTATTTT
TRBD1,TRBJ1-1,many,TRBV7-9,CASSPTGGKAQAFF,TGTGCCAGCAGCCCGACAGGGGGCAAGGCACAGGCTTTCTTT
.,TRBJ1-2,many,TRBV9,CASSVDPQGFGYTF,TGTGCCAGCAGCGTAGATCCCCAGGGGTTCGGCTACACCTTC
TRBD1,TRBJ2-1,many,TRBV27,CASSSGTGVFAEQFF,TGTGCCAGCAGTTCTGGGACAGGCGTGTTTGCTGAGCAGTTCTTC
.,TRBJ2-7,.,TRBV5-1,CASSLVQGPYEQYF,TGCGCCAGCAGCTTGGTCCAGGGCCCCTACGAGCAGTACTTC
.,TRBJ2-7,many,TRBV10-1,CASSDHSGAYEQYF,TGCGCCAGCAGTGACCACTCGGGGGCCTACGAGCAGTACTTC
.,TRBJ1-3,many,TRBV29-1,CSVGGRGSGNTIYF,TGCAGCGTTGGAGGCAGGGGCTCTGGAAACACCATATATTTT